This passage covers 26 T cell receptor beta chains from one sample sequenced in a study of Ad26.COV2.S vaccination and SARS-CoV-2 variants. The treatment: roughly 18 received Ad26.COV2.S at low or high dose, single or two shots; about five received placebo; per-sample allocation not given. The samples date from day 63 after the first vaccine or placebo injection. The method was immunoSEQ multiplex PCR; TCRdb's version includes in-frame clones alone and lacks a portion of them. The table has over 450,000 clones, 89% seen once. The sample here was peripheral blood, taken in a trial of Ad26.COV2.S vaccine versus placebo. Receptor source: a person between 18 and 60 years old who received the Ad26.COV2.S COVID-19 vaccine or a placebo.

V is TRBV9 and J is TRBJ2-3; TRBD2 aligns across 12 bases. Germline V CDR1 and CDR2: SGDLS, YYNGEE. This CDR3 has 18 amino acids. Trimming cost V 3 bases and J 3 bases; bases outside gene matches: 11. Here the CDR3 DNA reads TGTGCCAGCAGCGCAGAGACGCTAGCGGGGGGGAGGACAGATACGCAGTATTTT. Its protein is CASSAETLAGGRTDTQYF.

The chain carries TRBV27 and TRBJ2-7; 7 bases map to TRBD2. The CDR3 consists of 12 residues. The junction had 3 bases not matched to a gene; V was cut back by 9 bases and J by 1 base. Germline V gene lookup returns CDR1 MNHEY and CDR2 SMNVEV (reference sequence). CDR3 protein: CASSSGSYEQYF. The CDR3 DNA follows: TGTGCCAGTTCTAGCGGATCCTACGAGCAGTACTTC.

This clone was counted a single time. V usage is TRBV6-5 and J usage is TRBJ1-2, with TRBD1 matching 8 bases. Germline-derived CDR1 and CDR2 are MNHEY and SVGAGI. The CDR3 loop spans 15 amino acids. With V trimmed by 0 bases and J by 4 bases, 4 bases remained unmatched. CDR3 protein: CASSYSRTGSYGYTF. The CDR3 nucleotides are TGTGCCAGCAGTTACTCACGGACAGGGTCCTATGGCTACACCTTC.

The genes are TRBV6-2 or TRBV6-3 and TRBJ2-7; 7 bases map to TRBD2. With 2 bases clipped from V and 0 bases from J, the junction kept 10 bases outside the gene matches. The CDR3 consists of 17 residues. The germline V gene has CDR1 MNHEY and CDR2 SVGEGT. The CDR3 DNA reads as TGTGCCAGCAGTTACATACCGGGACTACAAGTCTCCTACGAGCAGTACTTC. It codes for CASSYIPGLQVSYEQYF.

This sequence joins TRBV5-1 and TRBJ2-1, with TRBD2 matching over 9 bases. The V and J ends lost 0 bases and 12 bases, in that order; junction bases with no gene match: 13. CDR1 and CDR2 from the germline V gene are SGHRS and YFSETQ. This CDR3 has 16 amino acids. CDR3: CASSLGDAGGPFRQFF. The CDR3 nucleotides read TGCGCCAGCAGCTTGGGCGACGCGGGAGGGCCTTTTCGGCAGTTCTTC.

This rearrangement joins TRBV19 to TRBJ1-5, with 9 bases identical to TRBD1. The CDR3 spans 16 residues. The V gene end was trimmed by 7 bases and the J gene end by 3 bases; junction bases not matched to a gene: 10. Germline V lookup: CDR1 LNHDA, CDR2 SQIVND (reference sequence). CDR3 coding DNA: TGTGCCAGTAATAAACCGGGACAGGGAATCAATCAGCCCCAGCATTTT. It specifies CASNKPGQGINQPQHF.

The chain couples TRBV28 to TRBJ1-2, with 7 positions matching TRBD1. Germline V gene data show CDR1 as MDHEN and CDR2 as SYDVKM. This CDR3 has 14 residues. The ends lost 6 bases at V and 4 bases at J; junction bases unmatched: 8. In DNA, the CDR3 is TGTGCCAGCAGATCAACAGGGGCCCTCTATGGCTACACCTTC. This sequence encodes CASRSTGALYGYTF.

This rearrangement joins TRBV7-8 to TRBJ2-7, with TRBD2 matching over 10 bases. V lost 4 bases, J lost 3 bases, and 3 bases stayed unmatched. Per the germline V gene, CDR1 is SGHVS and CDR2 is FQNEAQ. This CDR3 is 14 amino acids long. CDR3 residues: CASSYTSGVYEQYF. CDR3 nucleotide sequence: TGTGCCAGCAGCTATACTAGCGGGGTCTACGAGCAGTACTTC.

A few counts support this clone. The V and J genes are TRBV29-1 and TRBJ1-1; D gene ambiguous. This CDR3 has 12 residues. The germline V gene encodes CDR1 SQVTM and CDR2 ANQGSEA. The germline V and J ends were trimmed by 4 bases and 7 bases, with 13 bases remaining between them. The DNA for the CDR3 is TGCAGCGTTGCCTTTCACACTGATGAAGCTTTCTTT. It is translated as CSVAFHTDEAFF.

The chain joins TRBV27 to TRBJ1-5; D unclear. CDR3 length equals 13 residues. Germline V gene sequence: CDR1 MNHEY, CDR2 SMNVEV (reference sequence). V gave up 4 bases and J gave up 1 base, with 5 bases separating them. CDR3 residues: CASSYLSNQPQHF. CDR3 coding DNA: TGTGCCAGCAGTTACTTGAGCAATCAGCCCCAGCATTTT.

V and J are TRBV2 and TRBJ2-7, with 10 bases aligning to TRBD1. This CDR3 comprises 16 residues. After removal of 8 bases from V and 2 bases from J, the junction contained 12 bases not matched to a gene. In germline, CDR1 is SNHLY, CDR2 FYNNEI. The CDR3 region is CASSHSSGTGAYEQYF. The DNA of the CDR3 is TGTGCCAGCTCTCATAGCTCCGGGACAGGGGCCTACGAGCAGTACTTC.

The chain is built from TRBV28 and TRBJ2-7; possibly TRBD1 or TRBD2 for D (5 bases each). The CDR3 has 14 amino acids. Looked up from germline, CDR1 is MDHEN and CDR2 is SYDVKM. The germline V and J ends were trimmed by 4 bases and 3 bases, with 13 bases remaining between them. The CDR3 region is CASSSGARVYEQYF. The DNA of the CDR3 is TGTGCCAGCAGTTCCGGGGCCAGAGTCTACGAGCAGTACTTC.

V is TRBV10-1 and J is TRBJ2-2; 11 bases fit TRBD2. V lost 6 bases, J lost 7 bases, and 4 bases stayed unmatched. Germline lookup yields CDR1 WNHNN and CDR2 SYGVQD (reference sequence). This CDR3 has 14 residues. The CDR3 bases are TGCGCCAGCAGACTAGCGGGAGTGGTCGGGGAGCTGTTTTTT. Its translation is CASRLAGVVGELFF.

The chain uses TRBV29-1 and TRBJ2-1; 13 positions agree with TRBD2. The germline V gene has CDR1 SQVTM and CDR2 ANQGSEA. The ends lost 6 bases at V and 0 bases at J; junction bases unmatched: 5. This CDR3 is built from 16 residues. CDR3 DNA: TGCAGCGTGGAATGGACTAGCGGGAGCTCCTACAATGAGCAGTTCTTC. Encoded protein: CSVEWTSGSSYNEQFF.

The chain uses TRBV12-3 or TRBV12-4 and TRBJ1-1; D uncertain. This CDR3 region has 11 residues. V lost 6 bases to trimming and J lost 6 bases, with 8 bases between them. This CDR3 reads CASSRWAEAFF. The CDR3 nucleotides are TGTGCCAGCAGCCGCTGGGCTGAAGCTTTCTTT.

The chain uses TRBV19 and TRBJ1-2; D remains ambiguous. This CDR3 has 14 amino acids. With 4 bases removed from V and 4 bases from J, the gap between germline ends came to 13 bases. Germline CDR1 reads LNHDA; CDR2 reads SQIVND (reference sequence). The chain's CDR3 is CASSTDTGIYGYTF. The CDR3 DNA reads as TGTGCCAGTAGTACAGATACTGGGATCTATGGCTACACCTTC.

This chain connects TRBV18 to TRBJ2-5, with a weak D call TRBD2 (6 bases). The CDR3 is 16 amino acids. Germline CDR1 and CDR2: KGHSH and LQKENI. V was trimmed by 4 bases and J by 2 bases, leaving 17 bases between them. The CDR3 DNA reads TGTGCCAGCTCACGGTCTGGACTACCCACACAAGAGACCCAGTACTTC. It codes for CASSRSGLPTQETQYF.

In DNA, the CDR3 is TGCGCCAGCAGCCAAGAAGTTTGGCGGGGCACGCACTACGAGCAGTACTTC. Protein: CASSQEVWRGTHYEQYF. This chain joins TRBV4-1 and TRBJ2-7, with D perhaps matching TRBD2 (6 bases). The CDR3 length is 17 residues. With 0 bases removed from V and 3 bases from J, the gap between germline ends came to 18 bases. Looked up from germline, CDR1 is MGHRA and CDR2 is YSYEKL.

This rearrangement joins TRBV27 to TRBJ2-5; no firm D call. CDR1 is MNHEY, CDR2 SMNVEV, per germline (reference sequence). V was clipped by 4 bases and J by 5 bases, with 17 bases between them. This CDR3 region has 15 residues. CDR3 sequence: CASSSLDRVMETQYF. DNA of the CDR3: TGTGCCAGCAGTTCCCTGGATAGGGTGATGGAGACCCAGTACTTC.

V is TRBV5-4 and J is TRBJ1-1; the D is unclear. Germline V gene lookup returns CDR1 SGHNT and CDR2 YYREEE (reference sequence). Trimming took off 1 base at V and 1 base at J, with 14 bases between the two ends. The CDR3 spans 16 residues. The chain's CDR3 is CASSLSPQLGNTEAFF. Written as DNA, the CDR3 is TGTGCCAGCAGCTTGTCCCCTCAATTGGGGAACACTGAAGCTTTCTTT.

The V gene is TRBV11-2, the J gene TRBJ2-7, with no clear D. The CDR3 runs 15 residues. The V gene lost 0 bases and the J gene lost 3 bases, with 12 bases spanning the gap. CDR1 is SGHAT and CDR2 is FQNNGV in the germline V gene. Written as DNA, the CDR3 is TGTGCCAGCAGCTTAGATCACCACCGTATCTACGAGCAGTACTTC. It yields the protein CASSLDHHRIYEQYF.

This chain uses TRBV18 with TRBJ2-1; D remains unclear. The CDR3 sequence is 16 residues long. The V end was cut by 2 bases, the J end by 2 bases, with 13 bases between. The germline V gene encodes CDR1 KGHSH and CDR2 LQKENI. The CDR3 protein is CASSPITLNTYNEQFF. For the CDR3, the DNA is TGTGCCAGCTCACCAATTACCCTTAATACCTACAATGAGCAGTTCTTC.

This sequence joins TRBV3-1 (or the pseudogene TRBV3-2) and TRBJ2-3, with unresolved D. CDR3 length: 12 amino acids. In germline, CDR1 is LGHDT, CDR2 YNNKEL (reference sequence). Trimming pared 0 bases from V and 8 bases from J, leaving 6 bases between. CDR3 coding DNA: TGTGCCAGCAGCCAAGAGGTTGGTACGCAGTATTTT. Translated, it gives CASSQEVGTQYF.

A note on this clone: Other DNA sequences in this sample translate to the same CDR3. The chain is built from TRBV14 and TRBJ1-1, with D unclear. CDR1 is SGHDN, CDR2 FVKESK, per germline. V was cut by 4 bases and J by 0 bases, with 9 bases left in between. The length of the CDR3 is 14 residues. CDR3 amino acids: CASSPSRLNTEAFF. The CDR3 DNA reads as TGTGCCAGCAGCCCATCCCGGCTGAACACTGAAGCTTTCTTT.

The rearrangement links TRBV4-1 to TRBJ2-1, with 7 bases fitting TRBD2. The V segment lost 2 bases and the J segment 10 bases; nucleotides outside the gene matches: 14. The CDR3 is 16 amino acids. Germline V gives CDR1 MGHRA, CDR2 YSYEKL. CDR3 sequence reads: CASSQFSGGTSPEQFF. The CDR3 coding sequence is TGCGCCAGCAGCCAATTTTCCGGGGGGACCTCGCCGGAGCAGTTCTTC.

The chain carries TRBV5-1 and TRBJ2-7, with 9 bases lining up with TRBD1. The germline CDR1 and CDR2 sequences are SGHRS and YFSETQ. The CDR3 loop spans 16 amino acids. J was trimmed by 0 bases and V by 4 bases; bases with no gene match: 8. In nucleotides, the CDR3 is TGCGCCAGCAGCGGATCCGGGACAGGGAACTCCTACGAGCAGTACTTC. As protein: CASSGSGTGNSYEQYF.